These 30 T cell receptor beta chains originate from one sample sequenced in a study of cytomegalovirus exposure and HLA in healthy donors. The study ran its PCR with 60 Vbeta and 13 Jbeta primers. Produced via immunoSEQ multiplex PCR; TCRdb's table is partial and in-frame only. The sample includes around 92,000 clones, approximately 81% of them seen just once. Sequencing was performed on PBMCs. These receptors originate from a girl aged 2 to 9 in good health and CMV-seropositive.

This sequence joins TRBV6-5 and TRBJ2-2, with 7 bases lining up with TRBD1. The CDR3 consists of 15 residues. Germline trimming cut 2 bases from V and 7 bases from J; bases unmatched to any gene: 7. Per germline, CDR1 MNHEY and CDR2 SVGAGI. CDR3 amino acids: CASSYGDRVVGELFF. For the CDR3, the DNA is TGTGCCAGCAGTTACGGCGACAGGGTCGTCGGGGAGCTGTTTTTT.

The chain joins TRBV10-2 to TRBJ2-7, with TRBD2 matching 10 bases. The CDR3 runs to 13 residues. The junction had 3 bases not matched to a gene; V was cut back by 4 bases and J by 6 bases. Germline V gene sequence: CDR1 WSHSY, CDR2 SAAADI. The CDR3 sequence is CASSGRLAGEQYF. CDR3 in DNA: TGCGCCAGCAGTGGTAGACTAGCGGGCGAGCAGTACTTC.

This clone was detected a few times. The rearrangement joins TRBV28 to TRBJ1-5, with 7 nucleotides matching TRBD1. CDR1 is MDHEN, CDR2 SYDVKM, per germline. J lost 1 base, V lost 5 bases, and 2 bases had no gene match. The CDR3 is made up of 14 amino acids. CDR3 in amino acids: CASSQGQSNQPQHF. Here the CDR3 DNA reads TGTGCCAGCAGTCAGGGACAGAGCAATCAGCCCCAGCATTTT.

The rearrangement uses TRBV27 and TRBJ2-2; D perhaps matches TRBD1 (6 bases). V lost 6 bases, J lost 3 bases, and 17 bases lay in between. Germline V CDR1 and CDR2: MNHEY, SMNVEV (reference sequence). CDR3 length equals 16 residues. Written as DNA, the CDR3 is TGTGCCAGCAGCCTACGACTGGCAGGGGACACCGGGGAGCTGTTTTTT. Translation gives CASSLRLAGDTGELFF.

The J gene is TRBJ1-1, the V gene TRBV6-6, with D maybe TRBD1 (5 bases). This CDR3 is 15 amino acids long. Germline CDR1 is MNHNY and CDR2 is SVGAGI (reference sequence). V dropped 2 bases and J dropped 2 bases, with 12 bases sitting between them. In DNA, the CDR3 is TGTGCCAGCAGTTACCCATTAGACAGCAACACTGAAGCTTTCTTT. As protein: CASSYPLDSNTEAFF.

The gene calls are TRBV7-9 and TRBJ2-5; D remains unclear. Germline CDR1 is SEHNR and CDR2 is FQNEAQ (reference sequence). The V end was cut by 3 bases, the J end by 1 base, with 9 bases between. CDR3 length: 14 amino acids. The CDR3 sequence is CASSFLGPQETQYF. Here the CDR3 DNA reads TGTGCCAGCAGCTTTCTTGGCCCCCAAGAGACCCAGTACTTC.

The V and J genes are TRBV27 and TRBJ2-4; tentatively, D is TRBD1 (6 bases). CDR1 MNHEY and CDR2 SMNVEV come from the germline V gene (reference sequence). The CDR3 spans 13 residues. V lost 6 bases and J lost 6, with 12 bases in between. Here the CDR3 reads CASRSPDRNIQYF. The CDR3 coding sequence is TGTGCCAGCAGATCCCCGGACAGAAACATTCAGTACTTC.

This clone has just a few counts. The V call is TRBV21-1, the J call TRBJ2-5; the D call of TRBD1 is as the table states it, not checked on the DNA. TRBV21-1 has pseudogene status. This CDR3 has 13 amino acids. In DNA, the CDR3 is TGTGCCAAGTGGACACGCACGCCAGAGACCCAGTACTTC. Its protein is CAKWTRTPETQYF.

The rearrangement uses TRBV27 and TRBJ2-5; possible D gene TRBD1, 6 bases. The CDR3 totals 13 residues. Germline V gene sequence: CDR1 MNHEY, CDR2 SMNVEV (reference sequence). Trimming cost V 1 base and J 5 bases, with 8 bases left between them. The CDR3 loop reads CASSLWGRETQYF. The CDR3 DNA is TGTGCCAGCAGTTTATGGGGGCGGGAGACCCAGTACTTC.

The chain carries TRBV29-1 and TRBJ2-7; TRBD2 aligns across 15 bases. The length of the CDR3 is 17 residues. In germline, CDR1 is SQVTM, CDR2 ANQGSEA. The J segment lost 5 bases and the V segment lost 6 bases, leaving 14 bases of the junction unmatched. Here the CDR3 DNA reads TGCAGCGTCCTACCGGGACTAGCGGGAGGATATTGGGACGAGCAGTACTTC. Translation: CSVLPGLAGGYWDEQYF.

The chain recombines TRBV10-1 with TRBJ2-7, with 16 nucleotides matching TRBD2. CDR1 is WNHNN, CDR2 SYGVQD, per germline (reference sequence). This CDR3 contains 19 residues. V shed 4 bases, J shed 4 bases, and the junction held 13 bases outside the gene matches. The CDR3 DNA is TGCGCCAGCAGTGCCGTGGGACTAGCGGGAGGGCCCCCCCAGTACGAGCAGTACTTC. Its protein product is CASSAVGLAGGPPQYEQYF.

The chain uses TRBV28 and TRBJ1-1; D is possibly TRBD1 (5 bases). The V and J ends lost 2 bases and 3 bases respectively, with 7 bases between them. Germline CDR1 is MDHEN and CDR2 is SYDVKM. There are 13 residues in the CDR3. The CDR3: CASSLAGDTEAFF. The CDR3 coding sequence is TGTGCCAGCAGTTTAGCGGGGGACACTGAAGCTTTCTTT.

The rearrangement joins TRBV4-1 to TRBJ2-3; 7 bases align to TRBD1. V shed 2 bases and J 2 bases; nucleotides not matched to a gene: 10. From germline, CDR1 is MGHRA and CDR2 YSYEKL. The CDR3 totals 17 residues. The DNA of the CDR3 is TGCGCCAGCAGCCAACTGGGGACAGCCCTTTACACAGATACGCAGTATTTT. Amino acid sequence: CASSQLGTALYTDTQYF.

The chain links TRBV5-1 to TRBJ1-1; D not certain. Deletions cut 1 base from V and 4 bases from J, with 11 bases between. The CDR3 has 14 amino acids. Germline-derived CDR1 and CDR2 are SGHRS and YFSETQ. The CDR3 DNA follows: TGCGCCAGCAGCTTGTCTGGGGAGATCACTGAAGCTTTCTTT. Protein sequence: CASSLSGEITEAFF.

The rearrangement uses TRBV6-1 and TRBJ1-5, with 7 bases matching TRBD1. Per the germline V gene, CDR1 is MNHNS and CDR2 is SASEGT. This CDR3 region has 13 residues. Trimming took 0 bases from V and 10 from J; bases not matched to a gene: 3. The DNA for the CDR3 is TGTGCCAGCAGTGAAGCCACAGGGGCTCCCCAGCATTTT. Amino acid sequence: CASSEATGAPQHF.

The CDR3 sequence: CASRERGGDFGYTF. CDR3 nucleotide sequence: TGTGCCAGCAGGGAACGGGGGGGCGACTTCGGCTACACCTTC. The chain carries TRBV6-5 and TRBJ1-2, with D maybe TRBD1 (6 bases). Germline CDR1 MNHEY, CDR2 SVGAGI. This CDR3 is built from 14 residues. Trimming removed 6 bases from V and 8 bases from J, with 19 bases in between.

This chain links TRBV5-1 with TRBJ2-1; 8 bases match TRBD1. Losses at the gene ends were 2 bases for V and 2 bases for J; bases not matched to a gene: 3. Germline CDR1 SGHRS, CDR2 YFSETQ. The CDR3 is 15 residues long. The CDR3 bases are TGCGCCAGCAGCTTCGGGACAGGTACCTACAATGAGCAGTTCTTC. Its protein is CASSFGTGTYNEQFF. Drawing the rest from reference TRBV5-1 and TRBJ2-1, the complete variable domain is KAGVTQTPRYLIKTRGQQVTLSCSPISGHRSVSWYQQTPGQGLQFLFEYFSETQRNKGNFPGRFSGRQFSNSRSEMNVSTLELGDSALYLCASSFGTGTYNEQFFGPGTRLTVL.

Only one count was recorded for this clone. This chain connects TRBV30 to TRBJ2-7, with TRBD1 identical over 7 bases. V lost 5 bases and J lost 1; bases outside the gene matches: 8. Germline lookup yields CDR1 GTSNPN and CDR2 SVGIG (reference sequence). This CDR3 spans 14 amino acids. The CDR3, as DNA: TGTGCCTGGGCCGACAGGGATAGTTCCTACGAGCAGTACTTC. Protein product: CAWADRDSSYEQYF.

The J gene is TRBJ1-1, the V gene TRBV5-6; 11 bases fit TRBD1. Trimming took 4 bases from V and 5 from J; bases not matched to a gene: 7. Germline CDR1 is SGHDT and CDR2 is YYEEEE. The CDR3 extends over 15 amino acids. The CDR3: CASSRTGGQWTEAFF. CDR3 coding DNA: TGTGCCAGCAGCAGGACAGGGGGCCAGTGGACTGAAGCTTTCTTT.

The rearrangement uses TRBV7-9 and TRBJ2-7; 11 bases are a match to TRBD2. Trimming removed 0 bases from V and 2 bases from J; junction bases left unmatched: 3. The CDR3 totals 16 residues. The germline V gene has CDR1 SEHNR and CDR2 FQNEAQ (reference sequence). CDR3 protein: CASSLAGTSGAYEQYF. CDR3 nucleotides: TGTGCCAGCAGCTTAGCGGGGACTAGCGGAGCCTACGAGCAGTACTTC. Variable domain in full (rest from reference TRBV7-9 and TRBJ2-7): DTGVSQNPRHKITKRGQNVTFRCDPISEHNRLYWYRQTLGQGPEFLTYFQNEAQLEKSRLLSDRFSAERPKGSFSTLEIQRTEQGDSAMYLCASSLAGTSGAYEQYFGPGTRLTVT.

This clone was seen only a few times. The V and J genes are TRBV4-2 and TRBJ2-7; the match to TRBD1 covers 11 bases. The CDR3 is made up of 15 amino acids. Trimming at V came to 5 bases and at J to 6 bases, leaving 9 bases not matched to a gene. CDR1 and CDR2 from the germline V gene are LGHNA and YNFKEQ. The CDR3: CASSSGTGGISEQYF. Here the CDR3 DNA reads TGTGCCAGCAGCTCAGGGACAGGGGGAATCTCCGAGCAGTACTTC.

J is TRBJ2-3 and V is TRBV7-2; D may be TRBD2 (6 bases). CDR1 is SGHTA, CDR2 FQGNSA, per germline. Trimming left V 4 bases short and J 7 bases short, with 18 bases between. The CDR3 sequence is 15 residues long. The CDR3 sequence: CASSSSGTLAHTQYF. The CDR3 nucleotides are TGTGCCAGCAGCTCGTCCGGGACTCTCGCACATACGCAGTATTTT.

J is TRBJ1-2 and V is TRBV5-6; the match to TRBD1 covers 7 bases. V dropped 2 bases and J dropped 4; count of bases not matched to a gene: 5. The germline gives CDR1 SGHDT, CDR2 YYEEEE. The CDR3 covers 14 residues. CDR3 coding DNA: TGTGCCAGCAGCTTCGGACAGGCCTCCTATGGCTACACCTTC. It encodes CASSFGQASYGYTF.

The CDR3: CASRREGALTGELFF. CDR3 DNA: TGCGCCAGCAGGAGAGAGGGGGCTCTGACCGGGGAGCTGTTTTTT. The rearrangement joins TRBV5-1 to TRBJ2-2; 7 bases fit TRBD1. The length of the CDR3 is 15 residues. CDR1 and CDR2 from the germline V gene are SGHRS and YFSETQ. J was trimmed by 5 bases and V by 5 bases; bases with no gene match: 9. Full variable domain (outside the CDR3, taken from reference TRBV5-1 and TRBJ2-2): KAGVTQTPRYLIKTRGQQVTLSCSPISGHRSVSWYQQTPGQGLQFLFEYFSETQRNKGNFPGRFSGRQFSNSRSEMNVSTLELGDSALYLCASRREGALTGELFFGEGSRLTVL.

The V gene is TRBV7-9, the J gene TRBJ2-1; D is possibly TRBD2 (6 bases). There are 13 residues in the CDR3. Germline V CDR1 and CDR2: SEHNR, FQNEAQ (reference sequence). The V gene lost 6 bases and the J gene lost 9 bases, with 15 bases spanning the gap. Written as DNA, the CDR3 is TGTGCCAGCAGTGGCAGGGAGGTTGGTGAGCAGTTCTTC. It specifies CASSGREVGEQFF.

The chain employs TRBV15 and TRBJ2-4; D is unresolved. V lost 3 bases and J 8 bases, leaving 11 bases between the germline ends. The CDR3 is 13 residues long. Per germline, CDR1 LNHNV and CDR2 YYDKDF (reference sequence). The CDR3 nucleotides are TGTGCCACCAGCAGGGGTTTCCAGGACATTCAGTACTTC. This codes for CATSRGFQDIQYF.

V usage is TRBV28 and J usage is TRBJ2-7, with TRBD1 matching over 9 bases. V lost 4 bases to trimming and J lost 4 bases; unmatched junction nucleotides: 8. There are 15 residues in the CDR3. Germline V lookup: CDR1 MDHEN, CDR2 SYDVKM. As DNA, the CDR3 is TGTGCCAGCAGTTCCCTGGGACAGGGAGGATACGAGCAGTACTTC. Translation: CASSSLGQGGYEQYF.

The J gene is TRBJ1-2, the V gene TRBV7-2; 8 nucleotides agree with TRBD1. Trimming cost V 1 base and J 3 bases; bases outside gene matches: 7. The CDR3 sequence is 16 residues long. CDR1 SGHTA and CDR2 FQGNSA come from the germline V gene. The CDR3 is CASSLGNPGQDYGYTF. CDR3 nucleotide sequence: TGTGCCAGCAGCTTAGGGAACCCGGGACAGGACTATGGCTACACCTTC. Using reference TRBV7-2 and TRBJ1-2 for the parts outside the CDR3, the full variable domain is GAGVSQSPSNKVTEKGKDVELRCDPISGHTALYWYRQSLGQGLEFLIYFQGNSAPDKSGLPSDRFSAERTGGSVSTLTIQRTQQEDSAVYLCASSLGNPGQDYGYTFGSGTRLTVV.

This clone has only a few counts. The chain carries TRBV28 and TRBJ1-4; D may be TRBD1 (5 bases). The germline gives CDR1 MDHEN, CDR2 SYDVKM. The CDR3 is made up of 13 amino acids. Trimming left V 3 bases short and J 14 bases short, with 16 bases between. The CDR3 loop is CASSLIWGVGLFF. CDR3 coding DNA: TGTGCCAGCAGTTTGATTTGGGGGGTTGGTCTGTTTTTT.

V gene TRBV7-2 combines with J gene TRBJ2-7; 7 bases match TRBD2. Germline V gene data show CDR1 as SGHTA and CDR2 as FQGNSA. The CDR3 runs 15 residues. Trimming at V came to 5 bases and at J to 2 bases, leaving 9 bases not matched to a gene. Here the CDR3 DNA reads TGTGCCAGCAGCGCACAAGCGGGGCTAACCTACGAGCAGTACTTC. Its protein product is CASSAQAGLTYEQYF.